Listed below are T cell receptor beta chains from one sample, sequenced in a study of CD8 T cells in ankylosing spondylitis. A single record per CDR3 protein comes from TCRdb applying MiXCR to the 5' RACE reads. Here the sample spans 200,000 to 250,000 distinct CDR3 sequences, about 7% being singletons. Sequenced sample: blood, either unsorted or a sorted T cell fraction (not recorded which). The source of these receptors is a male donor with ankylosing spondylitis. The CDR3 runs from the conserved cysteine through the conserved F or W. D genes are given only for firm matches. The size of a clone is reported for some rows only, either as once, few or many, or as a class for expanded clones.

j_gene: TRBJ2-7
abundance: many
d_gene: TRBD2
v_gene: TRBV29-1
CDR3nt: TGCAGCGCGCGACTAGCGGGGCTTCGGGCGCTTGACGAGCAGTACTTC
CDR3aa: CSARLAGLRALDEQYF

j_gene: TRBJ2-5
abundance: many
d_gene: NA
v_gene: TRBV12-3/TRBV12-4
CDR3nt: TGTGCCAGCAGTTTCTACAGGGTAGAGGGGACCCAGTACTTC
CDR3aa: CASSFYRVEGTQYF

j_gene: TRBJ2-5
abundance: NA
d_gene: NA
v_gene: TRBV13
CDR3nt: TGTGCCAGCAGCTTTATCCCCTACCAAGAGACCCAGTACTTC
CDR3aa: CASSFIPYQETQYF

j_gene: TRBJ1-2
abundance: NA
d_gene: NA
v_gene: TRBV7-9
CDR3nt: TGTGCCAGCAGCTTAATGTCGCCAGGGGTGGAAGGCTACACCTTC
CDR3aa: CASSLMSPGVEGYTF

j_gene: TRBJ2-7
abundance: NA
d_gene: NA
v_gene: TRBV6-2/TRBV6-3
CDR3nt: TGTGCCAGCGTCCCCTCGGAGGGGGCGATACGCGAGCAGTACTTC
CDR3aa: CASVPSEGAIREQYF

j_gene: TRBJ2-1
abundance: many
d_gene: NA
v_gene: TRBV5-1
CDR3nt: TGCGCCAGCAGCCTACCCGGGACACAGAACAATGAGCAGTTCTTC
CDR3aa: CASSLPGTQNNEQFF

j_gene: TRBJ1-1
abundance: many
d_gene: NA
v_gene: TRBV25-1
CDR3nt: TGTGCCAGCAGTGTGGGGCTCTTTGAAGCTTTCTTT
CDR3aa: CASSVGLFEAFF

j_gene: TRBJ1-2
abundance: many
d_gene: TRBD1
v_gene: TRBV9
CDR3nt: TGTGCCAGCAGCGGCCTACAGGGGAGGAGAAACTATGGCTACACCTTC
CDR3aa: CASSGLQGRRNYGYTF

j_gene: TRBJ2-5
abundance: many
d_gene: TRBD1
v_gene: TRBV4-3
CDR3nt: TGCGCCAGCAGCCAAGATAAGGGGGCGCGACAAGAGACCCAGTACTTC
CDR3aa: CASSQDKGARQETQYF

j_gene: TRBJ2-1
abundance: few
d_gene: TRBD2
v_gene: TRBV24-1
CDR3nt: TGTGCCACCAGTGACCAGACACTAGCGGGGGCCTACAATGAGCAGTTCTTC
CDR3aa: CATSDQTLAGAYNEQFF

j_gene: TRBJ1-4
abundance: many
d_gene: TRBD1
v_gene: TRBV6-5
CDR3nt: TGTGCCAGCAGTTCAGACAGGGGCCTATCCGTCGAAAAACTGTTTTTT
CDR3aa: CASSSDRGLSVEKLFF

j_gene: TRBJ2-7
abundance: many
d_gene: NA
v_gene: TRBV18
CDR3nt: TGTGCCAGCTCACCGACCTCCTACGAGCAGTACTTC
CDR3aa: CASSPTSYEQYF

j_gene: TRBJ2-7
abundance: NA
d_gene: NA
v_gene: TRBV9
CDR3nt: TGTGCCAGCAGCCCTGCAGGACCGGGCTACGAGCAGTACTTC
CDR3aa: CASSPAGPGYEQYF

j_gene: TRBJ2-1
abundance: few
d_gene: NA
v_gene: TRBV9
CDR3nt: TGTGCCAGCAGCGTCGGTCAGGGGGGTTCCTACAATGAGCAGTTCTTC
CDR3aa: CASSVGQGGSYNEQFF

j_gene: TRBJ1-4
abundance: many
d_gene: NA
v_gene: TRBV7-9
CDR3nt: TGTGCCAGCAGCTTACCGCAAACAACTAATGAAAAACTGTTTTTT
CDR3aa: CASSLPQTTNEKLFF

j_gene: TRBJ2-3
abundance: few
d_gene: TRBD1
v_gene: TRBV27
CDR3nt: TGTGCCAGCAGTTTATGGGGACAGGGATCAGATACGCAGTATTTT
CDR3aa: CASSLWGQGSDTQYF

j_gene: TRBJ2-1
abundance: many
d_gene: NA
v_gene: TRBV6-1
CDR3nt: TGTGCCAGCAGTCCGGACTTCCACAATGAGCAGTTCTTC
CDR3aa: CASSPDFHNEQFF

j_gene: TRBJ1-2
abundance: many
d_gene: TRBD1
v_gene: TRBV4-2
CDR3nt: TGTGCCAGCAGCCCCACCCCAGGGGGCTATGGCTACACCTTC
CDR3aa: CASSPTPGGYGYTF

j_gene: TRBJ1-2
abundance: many
d_gene: NA
v_gene: TRBV28
CDR3nt: TGTGCCAGCAGTTTCAGCAGGAACTATGGCTACACCTTC
CDR3aa: CASSFSRNYGYTF

j_gene: TRBJ1-5
abundance: few
d_gene: NA
v_gene: TRBV9
CDR3nt: TGTGCCAGCAGCGTAGGACAGAGCAATCAGCCCCAGCATTTT
CDR3aa: CASSVGQSNQPQHF

j_gene: TRBJ2-7
abundance: many
d_gene: TRBD1
v_gene: TRBV7-9
CDR3nt: TGTGCCAGCAACCAAGGGGGCACTTTGACCTACGAGCAGTACTTC
CDR3aa: CASNQGGTLTYEQYF

j_gene: TRBJ1-1
abundance: many
d_gene: NA
v_gene: TRBV4-3
CDR3nt: TGCGCCAGCAGCCTCCGGACGGCGAACACTGAAGCTTTCTTT
CDR3aa: CASSLRTANTEAFF

j_gene: TRBJ2-7
abundance: few
d_gene: NA
v_gene: TRBV7-9
CDR3nt: TGTGCCAGCAGCTATTCAAAGGGACACTCCACCTACGAGCAGTACTTC
CDR3aa: CASSYSKGHSTYEQYF

j_gene: TRBJ1-1
abundance: NA
d_gene: NA
v_gene: TRBV7-3
CDR3nt: TGTGCCAGCAGCGTAACGGACAGCCCCACTGAAGCTTTCTTT
CDR3aa: CASSVTDSPTEAFF

j_gene: TRBJ1-2
abundance: many
d_gene: TRBD1
v_gene: TRBV7-9
CDR3nt: TGTGCCAGCAGCATCGGGACAGCTTATGGCTACACCTTC
CDR3aa: CASSIGTAYGYTF

j_gene: TRBJ2-3
abundance: NA
d_gene: TRBD2
v_gene: TRBV11-3
CDR3nt: TGTGCCAGCAGCTCCGGGAGGGCTTATACGCAGTATTTT
CDR3aa: CASSSGRAYTQYF

j_gene: TRBJ1-5
abundance: few
d_gene: NA
v_gene: TRBV28
CDR3nt: TGTGCCAGCGGGGGATACCAGCCCCAGCATTTT
CDR3aa: CASGGYQPQHF

j_gene: TRBJ2-3
abundance: many
d_gene: TRBD2
v_gene: TRBV4-3
CDR3nt: TGCGCCAGCAGCCAAGATATGAATAGTTGGACTAGCGGGACGGGAGCGCAGTATTTT
CDR3aa: CASSQDMNSWTSGTGAQYF

j_gene: TRBJ1-6
abundance: many
d_gene: NA
v_gene: TRBV27
CDR3nt: TGTGCCAGCAGGCTCACTGGGGGAATACCACCCCTCCACTTT
CDR3aa: CASRLTGGIPPLHF

j_gene: TRBJ2-7
abundance: many
d_gene: NA
v_gene: TRBV6-2/TRBV6-3
CDR3nt: TGTGCCAGCAGTTACCTACCGGGAGTTTCCTACGAGCAGTACTTC
CDR3aa: CASSYLPGVSYEQYF

j_gene: TRBJ1-6
abundance: few
d_gene: NA
v_gene: TRBV2
CDR3nt: TGTGCCAGCAGCTCCCCGTATTTAACCCTCCACTTT
CDR3aa: CASSSPYLTLHF

j_gene: TRBJ2-6
abundance: many
d_gene: NA
v_gene: TRBV29-1
CDR3nt: TGCAGCGTTCCCTCTGGGGCCAACGTCCTGACTTTC
CDR3aa: CSVPSGANVLTF

j_gene: TRBJ2-5
abundance: many
d_gene: NA
v_gene: TRBV29-1
CDR3nt: TGCAGCGTTGATTGGGTCCAAGAGACCCAGTACTTC
CDR3aa: CSVDWVQETQYF

j_gene: TRBJ2-3
abundance: NA
d_gene: NA
v_gene: TRBV7-2
CDR3nt: TGTGCCAGCAGCCCATTAGGGGGTGTACGGACGCAGTATTTT
CDR3aa: CASSPLGGVRTQYF

j_gene: TRBJ2-5
abundance: NA
d_gene: TRBD1
v_gene: TRBV5-1
CDR3nt: TGCGCCAGCGCCCCGGGACAGGGATGGGAGACCCAGTACTTC
CDR3aa: CASAPGQGWETQYF

j_gene: TRBJ2-3
abundance: many
d_gene: TRBD1
v_gene: TRBV6-1
CDR3nt: TGTGCCAGCAGCCAAGGGACAGGGGTAGCAGATACGCAGTATTTT
CDR3aa: CASSQGTGVADTQYF

j_gene: TRBJ1-3
abundance: many
d_gene: NA
v_gene: TRBV7-6
CDR3nt: TGTGCCAGCAGCCGCGAGAGGAGCTCTGGAAACACCATATATTTT
CDR3aa: CASSRERSSGNTIYF

j_gene: TRBJ2-1
abundance: many
d_gene: TRBD2
v_gene: TRBV29-1
CDR3nt: TGCAGCGACACGGGACTAGCGGGAGAGAGTGAGCAGTTCTTC
CDR3aa: CSDTGLAGESEQFF

j_gene: TRBJ2-1
abundance: few
d_gene: NA
v_gene: TRBV9
CDR3nt: TGTGCCAGCGGTAAGGGGAATGAGCAGTTCTTC
CDR3aa: CASGKGNEQFF

j_gene: TRBJ1-2
abundance: NA
d_gene: NA
v_gene: TRBV24-1
CDR3nt: TGTGCCACCAGTGATGAGACTCTCTATGGCTACACCTTC
CDR3aa: CATSDETLYGYTF

j_gene: TRBJ2-1
abundance: few
d_gene: NA
v_gene: TRBV3-1
CDR3nt: TGTGCCAGCAGCCCGGGACACGAGGGGTATGAGCAGTTCTTC
CDR3aa: CASSPGHEGYEQFF